The T cell receptor beta chain under discussion was sequenced for a study of T cell clones after liver transplantation. Study context: Blood was drawn pre-transplant, before withdrawal, and after full or failed withdrawal.

The data were produced by immunoSEQ multiplex PCR, yet TCRdb's version contains in-frame clones alone and is incomplete. This repertoire shows over 45,000 clones, about 67% found once; its top ten account for about 9.9%. The length of the CDR3 is 16 residues. Germline CDR1 and CDR2: SGHNT and YENEEA. After removal of 5 bases from V and 4 bases from J, the junction contained 9 bases not matched to a gene. Sequencing used CD4+ T cells from blood, obtained more than 52 months after liver transplant. The chain employs TRBV11-3 and TRBJ2-1, with 9 nucleotides matching TRBD1. This clonotype was sampled from a human patient who received a liver transplant. A share of the T cells may be of graft donor origin. DNA for the CDR3: TGTGCCAGCAGCCGTGCCGGGACAGGGATTTACAATGAGCAGTTCTTC. Translation: CASSRAGTGIYNEQFF.